Included here is one T cell receptor beta chain sequence, with context. One end of the junction fails to match germline, which may point to a read error. The record originates from a study of T cell responses to AZD1222 COVID-19 vaccine. Assay: immunoSEQ multiplex PCR; the TCRdb copy retains only in-frame clones and omits some. In the table there are approximately 140,000 clones, about 93% of which are singletons. From germline, CDR1 is LNHNV and CDR2 YYDKDF (reference sequence). The CDR3 has 13 amino acids. The V call is TRBV15, the J call TRBJ1-5, with a tentative D call TRBD1 (5 bases). The receptor's source is an adult who received the AZD1222 COVID-19 vaccine. Source: peripheral blood, taken 28 days after the second AZD1222 dose. The CDR3 DNA reads as TGTGCCACCGGCAGGGAGGGCAATCAGCCCCAGCATTTT. Translated: CATGREGNQPQHF.